This is a list of T cell receptor beta chains from one sample in a study of shared T cell receptors in the human thymus. Data came from immunoSEQ multiplex PCR; TCRdb stores just in-frame clones and leaves some out. The sample yields over 650,000 clones, roughly 86% seen once. These data also featured in a second study, about human thymus T cells.

The sample consisted of thymocytes. The receptors here all came from a boy under two years old with a congenital heart defect. The CDR3 runs from the conserved cysteine through the conserved F or W. D genes are given only for firm matches. A clone size is listed for some rows: how often the clone was seen (once, few, many), or a class if it is expanded.

- | - | TRBJ1-5 | TRBV15 | TGTGCCACCAGCAGTGAGGGGGATCAGCCCCAGCATTTT | CATSSEGDQPQHF
- | - | TRBJ2-7 | TRBV5-1 | TGCGCCAGCGGAGACGAAGCCAAGTACTTC | CASGDEAKYF
- | - | TRBJ1-5 | TRBV4-3 | TGCGCCAGCAGCCAAGCGTGGGGACATTATAGCAATCAGCCCCAGCATTTT | CASSQAWGHYSNQPQHF
once | TRBD1 | TRBJ2-2 | TRBV5-1 | TGCGCCAGCAGCTTGGCCGTGGACAGGGCGGAAAACACCGGGGAGCTGTTTTTT | CASSLAVDRAENTGELFF
- | - | TRBJ2-7 | TRBV18 | TGTGCCAGCGCCCCCGGGACAAAGTACGAGCAGTACTTC | CASAPGTKYEQYF
once | TRBD2 | TRBJ2-3 | TRBV5-6 | TGTGCCAGCAGCGGGGTAGCGGGGGGGCCAAACACAGATACGCAGTATTTT | CASSGVAGGPNTDTQYF
- | TRBD1 | TRBJ2-1 | TRBV10-3 | TGTGCCATCAGTGAGTCTAGGACAGGGGTCCCTGAGGCATACAATGAGCAGTTCTTC | CAISESRTGVPEAYNEQFF
- | - | TRBJ1-5 | TRBV6-1 | TGTGCCAGCAGTGAAACAGGTCCCTGGAACGGCAATCAGCCCCAGCATTTT | CASSETGPWNGNQPQHF
- | TRBD1 | TRBJ1-1 | TRBV11-2 | TGTGCCAGCAGCTCCCGGGACAGAAAAGAATTGAACACTGAAGCTTTCTTT | CASSSRDRKELNTEAFF
- | - | TRBJ2-1 | TRBV5-1 | TGCGCCAGCAGCTTGGACAGCTTTTGGCAGTTCTTC | CASSLDSFWQFF
- | TRBD1 | TRBJ2-3 | TRBV25-1 | TGTGCCAGCAGCCTGGACAGGGAGAATAGCGGCACAGATACGCAGTATTTT | CASSLDRENSGTDTQYF
- | - | TRBJ2-1 | TRBV19 | TGTGCCAGTAGTGCCGGGGGAAACGAGCAGTTCTTC | CASSAGGNEQFF
- | TRBD2 | TRBJ2-1 | TRBV14 | TGTGCCAGCAGCCAAGATCCGAGCGGGAGGGATGAGCAGTTCTTC | CASSQDPSGRDEQFF
- | TRBD2 | TRBJ2-3 | TRBV28 | TGTGCCAGCAATACGCTAGCGGGAGGTGCGCAGTATTTT | CASNTLAGGAQYF
- | TRBD1 | TRBJ1-1 | TRBV4-2 | TGTGCCAGCAGCCAAGGGGACAGGCTAATGAACACTGAAGCTTTCTTT | CASSQGDRLMNTEAFF
- | - | TRBJ2-5 | TRBV13 | TGTGCCAGCAGCTTTGGGCAGGGCCAAGAGACCCAGTACTTC | CASSFGQGQETQYF